This T cell receptor beta chain emerged from a study of post-analysis software for immune sequencing data. Study information: Disease courses included relapsing-remitting, secondary progressive and progressive-relapsing multiple sclerosis. Study conclusions and caveats: Strong same-batch co-clustering of samples appeared with F measure clustering. Diversity measured as normalized Chao1 was significantly lower in multiple sclerosis patients than in controls. In patients, about five TRBV segments were more frequent than in controls, with TRBV5-6, TRBV5-1 and TRBV20-1 among them.

Worth noting for this clonotype: Its cognate antigen is unknown.

TCR beta cDNA libraries included unique molecular identifiers. T cells, about 0.9 to 11 million of them, yielded about half a million cDNA molecules. One entry per CDR3 protein results from TCRdb running MiXCR on the PCR reads. The sample lists hundreds of thousands of distinct CDR3 sequences, roughly 29% occurring once. J lost 0 bases, V lost 4 bases, and 9 bases had no gene match. The CDR3 has 17 amino acids. The sequencing input was blood. This receptor was obtained from a girl aged 5 to 17 with multiple sclerosis. This chain connects TRBV12-3 or TRBV12-4 to TRBJ2-1; 7 positions match TRBD1. The chain's CDR3 is CASSSRTGTSSYNEQFF. CDR3 nucleotide sequence: TGTGCCAGCAGTTCCCGGACAGGAACGAGCTCCTACAATGAGCAGTTCTTC.